This TCR beta chain was captured in a study of OX40 agonist ivuxolimab in advanced cancers. Study-level information: People in dose escalation had one of these cancers: hepatocellular carcinoma, melanoma, renal cell or head and neck cancer. Subjects had a mean age of around 63 years, with a range of roughly 20 to 80; approximately 83% were male.

Profiled with immunoSEQ multiplex PCR; TCRdb holds only in-frame clones, not every one. The sample carries 100,000 or so clones, around 93% recorded once. This CDR3 is 13 amino acids long. Trimming stripped 2 bases from V and 2 bases from J, with 7 bases between. Germline V lookup: CDR1 SGHVS, CDR2 FQNEAQ. The receptor was derived from an adult with an advanced solid tumor such as melanoma, head and neck, liver or kidney cancer. The sample consisted of CD4+ or CD8+ T cells sorted from blood, taken in a trial of the OX40 agonist ivuxolimab. The genes are TRBV7-8 and TRBJ2-7; D gene unclear. The DNA for the CDR3 is TGTGCCAGCAGCTTATTGTGGCCCTACGAGCAGTACTTC. The encoded protein is CASSLLWPYEQYF.